This TCR beta chain was obtained from a study of cytomegalovirus exposure and HLA in healthy donors. Study conclusions and caveats: Later analysis suggested links between common viral pathogens and several top significant clusters.

PCR involved 60 Vbeta and 13 Jbeta primers. Only in-frame clones appear in the TCRdb table, and some are missing; sequencing was by immunoSEQ multiplex PCR. Of roughly 130,000 clones in the sample, approximately 70% were seen once. This clone was detected once. The antigen is undetermined. Looked up from germline, CDR1 is SGHNT and CDR2 is YENEEA. The CDR3 sequence is 13 residues long. J was trimmed by 3 bases and V by 5 bases; bases with no gene match: 4. This sequence was found in a woman aged 60-70 years in good health and CMV-seropositive. The specimen sequenced was PBMCs. The rearrangement joins TRBV11-3 to TRBJ2-7, with 7 nucleotides matching TRBD2. CDR3 loop: CASSPGTIYEQYF. The DNA of the CDR3 is TGTGCCAGCAGCCCTGGGACTATCTACGAGCAGTACTTC.